Listed here are 7 T cell receptor beta chains from one sample, sequenced in a study of blood T cell repertoires in COVID-19. Generated by immunoSEQ multiplex PCR, the TCRdb table keeps only in-frame clones and is missing some. Among 150,000 to 200,000 clones listed, approximately 85% were seen once. The sample comprised peripheral blood. The receptors here all came from a man aged 55 to 69 with active or convalescent COVID-19.

This clone is a singleton in its sample. The genes are TRBV5-1 and TRBJ1-6; no reliable D call. CDR1 is SGHRS, CDR2 YFSETQ, per germline. The CDR3 runs 16 residues. V lost 4 bases and J lost 7, with 18 bases in between. This CDR3 is CASSPEVGVNNSPLHF. The CDR3 bases are TGCGCCAGCAGCCCGGAGGTCGGGGTCAACAATTCACCCCTCCACTTT.

This clone has only one observation. The chain uses TRBV10-3 and TRBJ2-7, with TRBD2 matching 7 bases. Trimming took 3 bases from V and 10 from J; bases not matched to a gene: 9. The germline gives CDR1 ENHRY, CDR2 SYGVKD. The CDR3 has 13 amino acids. The CDR3 nucleotides read TGTGCCATCAGTGAAGGCGGGAGTCCCGCCCAGTACTTC. It codes for CAISEGGSPAQYF.

The rearrangement links TRBV29-1 to TRBJ1-1; D perhaps matches TRBD1 (6 bases). Trimming removed 7 bases at V and 2 bases at J, with 17 bases between. Germline lookup yields CDR1 SQVTM and CDR2 ANQGSEA. This CDR3 has 14 residues. The CDR3 spells CSARQAMGNTEAFF. The DNA for the CDR3 is TGCAGCGCCAGACAGGCTATGGGTAACACTGAAGCTTTCTTT.

The V call is TRBV6-5, the J call TRBJ1-2, with TRBD1 identical over 7 bases. Germline V gene data show CDR1 as MNHEY and CDR2 as SVGAGI. Unmatched junction bases numbered 3, after V lost 7 bases and J lost 4 bases. The length of the CDR3 is 12 residues. CDR3 bases: TGTGCCAGCACCTGGGACAGCTATGGCTACACCTTC. This translates into CASTWDSYGYTF.

This sequence joins TRBV5-1 and TRBJ1-1; perhaps TRBD1 as D (5 bases). This CDR3 has 14 residues. V dropped 0 bases and J dropped 1 base, with 7 bases sitting between them. The germline gives CDR1 SGHRS, CDR2 YFSETQ. The CDR3 spells CASSLAGQNTEAFF. CDR3 sequence (DNA): TGCGCCAGCAGCTTGGCCGGACAGAACACTGAAGCTTTCTTT.

This clone is a singleton in its sample. The gene calls are TRBV11-2 and TRBJ1-3; D is undetermined. Germline CDR1 SGHAT, CDR2 FQNNGV. The CDR3 extends over 15 amino acids. The V gene lost 2 bases and the J gene lost 0 bases, with 8 bases spanning the gap. This chain's CDR3 is CASSLPGSSGNTIYF. In DNA, the CDR3 is TGTGCCAGCAGCTTACCAGGCAGCTCTGGAAACACCATATATTTT.

V gene TRBV9 combines with J gene TRBJ1-3; 10 nucleotides match TRBD1. Germline assignment: CDR1 SGDLS and CDR2 YYNGEE. V was clipped by 0 bases and J by 0 bases; unmatched bases: 0. The CDR3 totals 16 residues. The CDR3 bases are TGTGCCAGCAGCGTAGGGACAGGGGGCTCTGGAAACACCATATATTTT. This translates into CASSVGTGGSGNTIYF.